This entry lists 28 T cell receptor beta chains sequenced from one sample in a study of blood T cell repertoires in COVID-19. The table came from immunoSEQ multiplex PCR; TCRdb's copy has only in-frame clones and leaves some out. This sample has about 200,000 clones, with 80% found just once. The sample consisted of peripheral blood. All receptors come from a woman in her 70s with acute or convalescent COVID-19.

The chain employs TRBV18 and TRBJ1-1, with D perhaps TRBD1 (6 bases). The CDR3 totals 14 residues. V was cut by 2 bases and J by 1 base, with 8 bases left in between. Germline assignment: CDR1 KGHSH and CDR2 LQKENI. Here the CDR3 DNA reads TGTGCCAGCTCACCAGCGACAGGGAACACTGAAGCTTTCTTT. As protein: CASSPATGNTEAFF.

The chain combines TRBV15 with TRBJ1-2; no firm D call. The germline V gene has CDR1 LNHNV and CDR2 YYDKDF (reference sequence). V was clipped by 0 bases and J by 2 bases, with 4 bases between them. The CDR3 is 13 amino acids. The CDR3: CATSRDTNYGYTF. As DNA, the CDR3 is TGTGCCACCAGCAGAGACACAAACTATGGCTACACCTTC.

J is TRBJ1-1 and V is TRBV12-3 or TRBV12-4; D is uncertain. The length of the CDR3 is 11 residues. Trimming cost V 6 bases and J 2 bases, with 4 bases left between them. The CDR3 is CASSPNTEAFF. The CDR3 DNA follows: TGTGCCAGCAGCCCAAACACTGAAGCTTTCTTT.

The gene calls are TRBV6-1 and TRBJ1-5, with 8 bases lining up with TRBD1. Trimming removed 4 bases from V and 2 bases from J; junction bases left unmatched: 7. This CDR3 is 16 amino acids long. Germline V gene data show CDR1 as MNHNS and CDR2 as SASEGT. CDR3 nucleotide sequence: TGTGCCAGCAGTGGCCAGGGGGCTACAGGCAATCAGCCCCAGCATTTT. Protein: CASSGQGATGNQPQHF.

V and J are TRBV19 and TRBJ1-2; tentative D call: TRBD1 (6 bases). The CDR3 totals 12 residues. Germline assignment: CDR1 LNHDA and CDR2 SQIVND (reference sequence). V was clipped by 7 bases and J by 4 bases, with 10 bases between them. CDR3 coding DNA: TGTGCCAGTACGGGACACCTCTATGGCTACACCTTC. Translation: CASTGHLYGYTF.

The chain uses TRBV7-2 and TRBJ1-6; possible D gene TRBD1, 6 bases. In germline, CDR1 is SGHTA, CDR2 FQGNSA. V was shortened by 5 bases and J by 13 bases, with 21 bases between the two germline ends. This CDR3 has 15 residues. This CDR3 is CASSRSLGGGGPLHF. The CDR3 coding sequence is TGTGCCAGCAGCCGTTCTTTAGGCGGTGGGGGCCCCCTCCACTTT.

This clone turned up a few times. This chain links TRBV24-1 with TRBJ2-4, with TRBD1 identical over 8 bases. The V gene end was trimmed by 0 bases and the J gene end by 1 base; junction bases not matched to a gene: 4. Germline lookup yields CDR1 KGHDR and CDR2 SFDVKD. This CDR3 region has 17 residues. CDR3 in DNA: TGTGCCACCAGTGATTTGGGACAGGGTGAGGCCAAAAACATTCAGTACTTC. Translation: CATSDLGQGEAKNIQYF.

The gene calls are TRBV19 and TRBJ2-2; TRBD2 aligns across 13 bases. The V gene's germline CDR1 is LNHDA and CDR2 SQIVND (reference sequence). Trimming took 7 bases from V and 7 from J; bases not matched to a gene: 9. CDR3 size: 16 residues. CDR3 in amino acids: CASNPTSGGMIGELFF. DNA of the CDR3: TGTGCCAGTAACCCGACTAGCGGGGGGATGATCGGGGAGCTGTTTTTT.

The V and J genes are TRBV5-5 and TRBJ2-7; TRBD2 might be the D (6 bases). The V end lost 4 bases, the J end lost 7 bases, and 12 bases lay between the germline ends. This CDR3 region has 12 residues. Germline CDR1 reads SGHKS; CDR2 reads YYEKEE (reference sequence). The CDR3 DNA sequence: TGTGCCAGCAGCCGCGGGGTTGCGGAGCAGTACGTC. It yields the protein CASSRGVAEQYV.

The rearrangement uses TRBV6-5 and TRBJ2-5, with 7 bases that match TRBD1. CDR3 length: 14 residues. CDR1 is MNHEY and CDR2 is SVGAGI in the germline V gene. The ends lost 5 bases at V and 2 bases at J; junction bases unmatched: 5. The CDR3 sequence is CASSQRQGQETQYF. Here the CDR3 DNA reads TGTGCCAGCAGTCAACGACAGGGACAAGAGACCCAGTACTTC.

The rearrangement links TRBV5-1 to TRBJ1-2, with 7 positions matching TRBD1. V was pared by 0 bases and J by 5 bases, with 7 bases of the junction left unmatched. The CDR3 is 15 residues long. Germline V gene lookup returns CDR1 SGHRS and CDR2 YFSETQ. The CDR3 DNA is TGCGCCAGCAGCTTGGAGGGTCAGGGGGTTTATGGCTACACCTTC. Protein: CASSLEGQGVYGYTF. Based on the CDR3 plus reference TRBV5-1 and TRBJ1-2, the full variable domain is KAGVTQTPRYLIKTRGQQVTLSCSPISGHRSVSWYQQTPGQGLQFLFEYFSETQRNKGNFPGRFSGRQFSNSRSEMNVSTLELGDSALYLCASSLEGQGVYGYTFGSGTRLTVV.

The rearrangement links TRBV24-1 to TRBJ1-6, with D maybe TRBD1 (5 bases). V lost 4 bases to trimming and J lost 10 bases, with 10 bases between them. This CDR3 contains 13 residues. CDR1 and CDR2 from the germline V gene are KGHDR and SFDVKD. CDR3 bases: TGTGCCACCAGTGAGCGGGGGGACTCACCCCTCCACTTT. Its protein is CATSERGDSPLHF.

The chain combines TRBV18 with TRBJ2-3; unclear D gene. The CDR3 is 13 residues long. CDR1 is KGHSH, CDR2 LQKENI, per germline. V dropped 4 bases and J dropped 2 bases, with 7 bases sitting between them. CDR3: CASSRGITDTQYF. DNA of the CDR3: TGTGCCAGCTCACGAGGAATCACAGATACGCAGTATTTT.

This chain connects TRBV7-2 to TRBJ2-5; TRBD2 matches at 7 bases. The CDR3 contains 17 residues. Trimming took 1 base from V and 3 from J; bases not matched to a gene: 11. Germline assignment: CDR1 SGHTA and CDR2 FQGNSA. The CDR3 coding sequence is TGTGCCAGCAGCTTAGTGGTTGGGAGGGTCGGGAAAGAGACCCAGTACTTC. Translated, it gives CASSLVVGRVGKETQYF.

The chain is built from TRBV24-1 and TRBJ2-7; TRBD1 matches 9 bases. The CDR3 loop spans 14 amino acids. The trim removed 4 bases at V and 5 bases at J, leaving 5 bases unmatched. Germline V gene sequence: CDR1 KGHDR, CDR2 SFDVKD. The CDR3 DNA follows: TGTGCCACCAGTGACCCTGGACAGGGGAACGAGCAGTACGTC. It codes for CATSDPGQGNEQYV.

The chain carries TRBV7-3 and TRBJ2-2, with 8 bases identical to TRBD2. CDR3 length equals 15 residues. Per germline, CDR1 SGHTA and CDR2 FQGTGA. The trim removed 8 bases at V and 8 bases at J, leaving 13 bases unmatched. Written as DNA, the CDR3 is TGTGCCAGCTCGCTTCCCCTAGCGGGCCAGGGGGAGCTGTTTTTT. It translates to CASSLPLAGQGELFF.

The V and J genes are TRBV24-1 and TRBJ2-1; D is possibly TRBD2 (5 bases). The germline CDR1 and CDR2 sequences are KGHDR and SFDVKD. Trimming took off 5 bases at V and 6 bases at J, with 13 bases between the two ends. The CDR3 runs to 14 residues. The CDR3 spells CATSAPRGSNEQFF. The CDR3 coding sequence is TGTGCCACCAGTGCCCCCCGAGGGAGCAATGAGCAGTTCTTC.

This clone has ten or more counts. V is TRBV18 and J is TRBJ2-7, with D tentatively TRBD1 (5 bases). The V gene lost 2 bases and the J gene lost 4 bases, with 9 bases spanning the gap. This CDR3 has 13 amino acids. Looked up from germline, CDR1 is KGHSH and CDR2 is LQKENI. The CDR3 DNA sequence: TGTGCCAGCTCACCAGAGGCAGGGTACGAGCAGTACTTC. As protein: CASSPEAGYEQYF.

This clone was seen a few times. Other DNA sequences within the sample encode an identical CDR3. The V and J genes are TRBV11-2 and TRBJ2-5; D unclear. Germline lookup yields CDR1 SGHAT and CDR2 FQNNGV. Trimming stripped 0 bases from V and 5 bases from J, with 4 bases between. The CDR3 loop spans 12 amino acids. CDR3 nucleotide sequence: TGTGCCAGCAGCTTAGACAGGGAGACCCAGTACTTC. It translates to CASSLDRETQYF.

The CDR3 loop is CASSPPTGTYEQYF. The DNA for the CDR3 is TGTGCCAGCTCACCCCCGACAGGGACCTACGAGCAGTACTTC. The V gene is TRBV18, the J gene TRBJ2-7; 7 nucleotides match TRBD1. The CDR3 contains 14 residues. V lost 3 bases to trimming and J lost 2 bases; unmatched junction nucleotides: 4. Looked up from germline, CDR1 is KGHSH and CDR2 is LQKENI.

V usage is TRBV3-1 (or the pseudogene TRBV3-2) and J usage is TRBJ2-7; TRBD2 matches 13 bases. The length of the CDR3 is 16 residues. The J segment lost 5 bases and the V segment lost 4 bases, leaving 8 bases of the junction unmatched. Germline loops: CDR1 LGHDT, CDR2 YNNKEL (reference sequence). CDR3 sequence (DNA): TGTGCCAGCAGCCGACTAGCGGGGGGCCGCACACACGAGCAGTACTTC. This translates into CASSRLAGGRTHEQYF.

The chain combines TRBV5-1 with TRBJ2-5; 8 positions match TRBD2. Germline V lookup: CDR1 SGHRS, CDR2 YFSETQ. The junction had 4 bases not matched to a gene; V was cut back by 0 bases and J by 3 bases. The CDR3 covers 15 residues. The CDR3 is CASSLDEGLEETQYF. For the CDR3, the DNA is TGCGCCAGCAGCTTGGACGAGGGACTAGAAGAGACCCAGTACTTC.

This chain joins TRBV5-4 and TRBJ2-2; D may be TRBD1 (6 bases). Trimming removed 2 bases at V and 4 bases at J, with 9 bases between. This CDR3 region has 14 residues. The germline CDR1 and CDR2 sequences are SGHNT and YYREEE (reference sequence). This CDR3 reads CASSFGQPTGELFF. In nucleotides, the CDR3 is TGTGCCAGCAGCTTCGGACAGCCCACCGGGGAGCTGTTTTTT.

J is TRBJ2-1 and V is TRBV5-1; unclear D gene. Between the trimmed V and J ends, which lost 0 bases and 2 bases, there was a span of 6 bases. The germline gives CDR1 SGHRS, CDR2 YFSETQ. The CDR3 length is 14 residues. The CDR3 reads CASSLAQTYNEQFF. The CDR3 region has the DNA TGCGCCAGCAGCTTGGCACAAACCTACAATGAGCAGTTCTTC.

This clone was seen only once. The genes are TRBV11-2 and TRBJ1-1; D is perhaps TRBD1 (6 bases). The CDR3 is made up of 14 amino acids. V shed 5 bases and J shed 2 bases, with 12 bases lying between them. Germline V gene lookup returns CDR1 SGHAT and CDR2 FQNNGV. The CDR3 sequence is CASSAQQGNTEAFF. CDR3 coding DNA: TGTGCCAGCAGCGCGCAACAGGGTAACACTGAAGCTTTCTTT.

This clone was detected only once. J is TRBJ1-1 and V is TRBV7-9, with 7 bases matching TRBD1. Germline V gene lookup returns CDR1 SEHNR and CDR2 FQNEAQ (reference sequence). The CDR3 spans 12 residues. V shed 3 bases, J shed 9 bases, and the junction held 4 bases outside the gene matches. The CDR3 DNA reads TGTGCCAGCAGCTTTAGACAGGGACAAGCTTTCTTT. It encodes CASSFRQGQAFF.

This clone was seen more than once but under ten times. The rearrangement joins TRBV7-2 to TRBJ1-1; D is perhaps TRBD1 (5 bases). This CDR3 spans 14 amino acids. Trimming shortened V by 0 bases and J by 1 base, and 6 bases separated the two germline ends. Germline V gene data show CDR1 as SGHTA and CDR2 as FQGNSA. CDR3 residues: CASSLAQANTEAFF. In DNA form, the CDR3 reads TGTGCCAGCAGCTTAGCACAGGCGAACACTGAAGCTTTCTTT.

V usage is TRBV7-2 and J usage is TRBJ2-5, with TRBD2 identical over 9 bases. V was clipped by 5 bases and J by 3 bases; unmatched bases: 10. Germline assignment: CDR1 SGHTA and CDR2 FQGNSA. This CDR3 region has 16 residues. The chain's CDR3 is CASSRSWASGEETQYF. The CDR3 nucleotides are TGTGCCAGCAGCCGGAGCTGGGCTAGCGGGGAAGAGACCCAGTACTTC.